The subject of this entry is one TCR beta chain. TCRdb's table, derived via immunoSEQ multiplex PCR, lists solely in-frame clones and lacks some. The sample consists of fewer than 85,000 clones, 87% of them appearing once. These data originate in a study of blood T cell repertoires in COVID-19. Germline V gene data show CDR1 as SEHNR and CDR2 as FQNEAQ (reference sequence). V lost 3 bases to trimming and J lost 3 bases; unmatched junction nucleotides: 7. This CDR3 contains 16 residues. The V call is TRBV7-9, the J call TRBJ1-3, with 8 bases identical to TRBD1. The sample was peripheral blood. This TCR was sampled from a man between 50 and 59 years old with active COVID-19. As DNA, the CDR3 is TGTGCCAGCAGCTTTGGCCAGGGGGCGCGTGGAAACACCATATATTTT. Amino acids: CASSFGQGARGNTIYF.